This T cell receptor beta chain was captured by sequencing in a study of control samples from healthy donors and cancer patients. Sequencing was performed with immunoSEQ multiplex PCR; in TCRdb, only in-frame clones are kept and a portion is missing. Of about 85,000 clones listed, over 85% are singletons. Germline CDR1 SGHRS, CDR2 YFSETQ. The CDR3 is 15 amino acids. V lost 0 bases, J lost 1 base, and 8 bases lay in between. Sequences were obtained from blood. This receptor was taken from a man in his fifties in good health. J is TRBJ1-5 and V is TRBV5-1; D is ambiguous. The CDR3 loop reads CASSLGTVSNQPQHF. The CDR3 nucleotides are TGCGCCAGCAGCTTGGGAACAGTCAGCAATCAGCCCCAGCATTTT.